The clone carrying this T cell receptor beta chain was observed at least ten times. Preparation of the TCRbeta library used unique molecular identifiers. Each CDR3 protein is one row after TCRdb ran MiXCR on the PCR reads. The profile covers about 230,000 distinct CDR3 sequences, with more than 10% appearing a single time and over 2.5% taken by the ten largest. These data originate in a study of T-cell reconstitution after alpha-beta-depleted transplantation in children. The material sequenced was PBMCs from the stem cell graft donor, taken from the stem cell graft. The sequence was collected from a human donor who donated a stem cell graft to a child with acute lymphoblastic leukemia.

CDR3 in DNA: TGTGCCAGTAGGATCGGGACAGGGTATAGCAATCAGCCCCAGCATTTT. It codes for CASRIGTGYSNQPQHF. V and J are TRBV19 and TRBJ1-5; 9 nucleotides agree with TRBD1. V lost 6 bases and J lost 0; bases outside the gene matches: 6. The CDR3 runs 16 residues. Germline V gene data show CDR1 as LNHDA and CDR2 as SQIVND (reference sequence).